Each of the 18 T cell receptor beta chains below was sequenced from the same sample in a study of patients and donors after allogeneic stem cell transplantation. TCRdb recomputed calls from the RT-PCR reads with MiXCR, one row per CDR3 protein. This table holds around 200,000 distinct CDR3 sequences, around two fifths found once. What was sequenced was blood, either unsorted or a sorted T cell fraction (not recorded which). These receptors came from a human donor who was either an allogeneic HSCT recipient or a stem cell or donor lymphocyte infusion donor (not recorded which). It is not recorded whose cells these are; they may come from a transplant donor.

The CDR3 bases are TGTGCCAGCAGTTTGGTAGGGGGAAATCAGCCCCAGCATTTT. This gives the protein CASSLVGGNQPQHF. The chain is built from TRBV12-3 or TRBV12-4 and TRBJ1-5; TRBD1 is a possible D gene (6 bases). The length of the CDR3 is 14 residues. V dropped 3 bases and J dropped 4 bases, with 10 bases sitting between them.

Only a few counts were recorded for this clonotype. The J gene is TRBJ2-1, the V gene TRBV12-3 or TRBV12-4; TRBD1 matches 7 bases. The junction had 10 bases not matched to a gene; V was cut back by 10 bases and J by 4 bases. The CDR3 length is 14 residues. CDR3 sequence (DNA): TGTGCCACATTGGTGGGACAGCGTTACAATGAGCAGTTCTTC. It yields the protein CATLVGQRYNEQFF.

The V call is TRBV3-1, the J call TRBJ2-3, with D uncertain. The CDR3 runs to 14 residues. Trimming shortened V by 3 bases and J by 2 bases, and 9 bases separated the two germline ends. Per germline, CDR1 LGHDT and CDR2 YNNKEL (reference sequence). The CDR3, as DNA: TGTGCCAGCAGCCAGTACGAGTACACAGATACGCAGTATTTT. Its translation: CASSQYEYTDTQYF.

This clonotype was observed a handful of times. The V gene is TRBV10-3, the J gene TRBJ1-2, with unresolved D. Germline loops: CDR1 ENHRY, CDR2 SYGVKD. There are 16 residues in the CDR3. Trimming shortened V by 2 bases and J by 1 base, and 14 bases separated the two germline ends. The chain's CDR3 is CAISEGLRTGNYGYTF. CDR3 sequence (DNA): TGTGCCATCAGTGAGGGGCTTCGGACGGGTAACTATGGCTACACCTTC.

The sample holds a few counts of this clonotype. This chain uses TRBV28 with TRBJ2-3; no firm D call. Looked up from germline, CDR1 is MDHEN and CDR2 is SYDVKM. Trimming removed 4 bases at V and 0 bases at J, with 14 bases between. The CDR3 sequence is 16 residues long. The CDR3 spells CASSCSTSPSTDTQYF. CDR3 sequence (DNA): TGTGCCAGCAGTTGCTCGACAAGTCCTAGCACAGATACGCAGTATTTT.

Here the CDR3 reads CASSGPRGNYGYTF. Here the CDR3 DNA reads TGTGCCAGCTCAGGTCCCAGGGGCAACTATGGCTACACCTTC. This chain uses TRBV18 with TRBJ1-2; TRBD1 is a possible D gene (6 bases). The CDR3 length is 14 residues. Germline loops: CDR1 KGHSH, CDR2 LQKENI. Trimming took off 5 bases at V and 2 bases at J, with 12 bases between the two ends. Combining the CDR3 with reference TRBV18 and TRBJ1-2 gives the whole variable domain NAGVMQNPRHLVRRRGQEARLRCSPMKGHSHVYWYRQLPEEGLKFMVYLQKENIIDESGMPKERFSAEFPKEGPSILRIQQVVRGDSAAYFCASSGPRGNYGYTFGSGTRLTVV.

This clonotype was detected only once. The chain has TRBV29-1 and TRBJ1-1; D not certain. CDR3 length equals 12 residues. CDR1 is SQVTM and CDR2 is ANQGSEA in the germline V gene. Between the trimmed V and J ends, which lost 7 bases and 4 bases, there was a span of 13 bases. The CDR3 DNA reads TGCAGCGCTGGCCTTTTTAGCACTGAAGCTTTCTTT. Translation: CSAGLFSTEAFF.

The chain links TRBV7-9 to TRBJ2-3, with D perhaps being TRBD1 or TRBD2 (6 bases each). The CDR3 has 16 amino acids. V was shortened by 4 bases and J by 2 bases, with 16 bases between the two germline ends. CDR1 is SEHNR and CDR2 is FQNEAQ in the germline V gene (reference sequence). In DNA form, the CDR3 reads TGTGCCAGCAGCTATTACAGGTGGGGGGCCACAGATACGCAGTATTTT. Translation gives CASSYYRWGATDTQYF.

In its sample, this clonotype was seen a few times. In DNA form, the CDR3 reads TGTGCCAGCAGCCCGAGTACCGGATATGGCTACACCTTC. Translation: CASSPSTGYGYTF. This chain links TRBV9 with TRBJ1-2; D unclear. The CDR3 is made up of 13 amino acids. V was cut by 4 bases and J by 5 bases, with 12 bases left in between. The germline CDR1 and CDR2 sequences are SGDLS and YYNGEE. Using reference TRBV9 and TRBJ1-2 for the parts outside the CDR3, the full variable domain is DSGVTQTPKHLITATGQRVTLRCSPRSGDLSVYWYQQSLDQGLQFLIQYYNGEERAKGNILERFSAQQFPDLHSELNLSSLELGDSALYFCASSPSTGYGYTFGSGTRLTVV.

CDR3 in amino acids: CASSRNYRLLTYNEQFF. The CDR3 DNA follows: TGTGCCAGCAGCCGAAATTACAGGTTGCTCACCTACAATGAGCAGTTCTTC. The chain couples TRBV7-6 to TRBJ2-1; tentative D call: TRBD1 (5 bases). Trimming removed 5 bases at V and 2 bases at J, with 19 bases between. The CDR3 loop spans 17 amino acids. Germline loops: CDR1 SGHVS, CDR2 FNYEAQ.

The chain recombines TRBV9 with TRBJ1-1, with 7 bases lining up with TRBD1. Germline CDR1 SGDLS, CDR2 YYNGEE. This CDR3 comprises 14 residues. The junction had 4 bases not matched to a gene; V was cut back by 0 bases and J by 5 bases. In DNA form, the CDR3 reads TGTGCCAGCAGCGTAGGAGGGACAGCGACTGAAGCTTTCTTT. Protein sequence: CASSVGGTATEAFF.

V and J are TRBV5-1 and TRBJ1-2, with TRBD1 matching 9 bases. CDR3 length equals 16 residues. V gave up 1 base and J gave up 7 bases; unmatched junction bases: 11. Germline-derived CDR1 and CDR2 are SGHRS and YFSETQ. The CDR3 DNA reads as TGCGCCAGCAGCTTGATGACGACAGGGGGTATTGGTGGCTACACCTTC. Protein sequence: CASSLMTTGGIGGYTF.

The chain is built from TRBV4-2 and TRBJ2-7, with 8 nucleotides matching TRBD2. Germline CDR1 reads LGHNA; CDR2 reads YNFKEQ. V trimming: 4 bases; J trimming: 0 bases; junction bases outside the gene matches: 5. The CDR3 runs to 15 residues. CDR3 region: CASSLLAGSSYEQYF. CDR3 coding DNA: TGTGCCAGCAGCCTGTTAGCGGGGAGCTCCTACGAGCAGTACTTC.

CDR3 nucleotide sequence: TGCGCCAGCAGCCAAGATCGCGCAGGGGGCGTGACTGAAGCTTTCTTT. Translated, it gives CASSQDRAGGVTEAFF. The rearrangement links TRBV4-3 to TRBJ1-1; 8 nucleotides align to TRBD1. CDR3 length: 16 amino acids. The V gene's germline CDR1 is LGHNA and CDR2 YSLEER. V was pared by 0 bases and J by 5 bases, with 8 bases of the junction left unmatched.

The rearrangement links TRBV12-3 or TRBV12-4 to TRBJ1-5; D is ambiguous. CDR3 size: 14 residues. The V gene lost 6 bases and the J gene lost 3 bases, with 12 bases spanning the gap. The chain's CDR3 is CASSPGPYNQPQHF. In DNA form, the CDR3 reads TGTGCCAGCAGCCCCGGACCGTACAATCAGCCCCAGCATTTT.

This clonotype was seen only once. The chain employs TRBV12-3 or TRBV12-4 and TRBJ2-5; 10 nucleotides agree with TRBD1. The V and J ends lost 5 bases and 5 bases, in that order; junction bases with no gene match: 5. The CDR3 totals 14 residues. Here the CDR3 DNA reads TGTGCCAGCAGTAAGACAGGGGGCGAGGAGACCCAGTACTTC. It is translated as CASSKTGGEETQYF.

The CDR3 loop reads CASGPRGTGEEKLFF. The CDR3 DNA reads TGTGCCAGCGGGCCGAGGGGGACAGGGGAAGAAAAACTGTTTTTT. V usage is TRBV6-7 and J usage is TRBJ1-4; 10 bases line up with TRBD1. TRBV6-7 falls under the ORF class, with uncertain function. The CDR3 extends over 15 amino acids. J lost 8 bases, V lost 8 bases, and 11 bases had no gene match.

The V call is TRBV9, the J call TRBJ2-3, with D perhaps assigned TRBD1 or TRBD2 (6 bases each). With 0 bases removed from V and 0 bases from J, the gap between germline ends came to 14 bases. CDR1 SGDLS and CDR2 YYNGEE come from the germline V gene. This CDR3 has 17 residues. The CDR3 sequence is CASSVAEGGTSTDTQYF. The CDR3 bases are TGTGCCAGCAGCGTAGCCGAGGGGGGAACTAGCACAGATACGCAGTATTTT.